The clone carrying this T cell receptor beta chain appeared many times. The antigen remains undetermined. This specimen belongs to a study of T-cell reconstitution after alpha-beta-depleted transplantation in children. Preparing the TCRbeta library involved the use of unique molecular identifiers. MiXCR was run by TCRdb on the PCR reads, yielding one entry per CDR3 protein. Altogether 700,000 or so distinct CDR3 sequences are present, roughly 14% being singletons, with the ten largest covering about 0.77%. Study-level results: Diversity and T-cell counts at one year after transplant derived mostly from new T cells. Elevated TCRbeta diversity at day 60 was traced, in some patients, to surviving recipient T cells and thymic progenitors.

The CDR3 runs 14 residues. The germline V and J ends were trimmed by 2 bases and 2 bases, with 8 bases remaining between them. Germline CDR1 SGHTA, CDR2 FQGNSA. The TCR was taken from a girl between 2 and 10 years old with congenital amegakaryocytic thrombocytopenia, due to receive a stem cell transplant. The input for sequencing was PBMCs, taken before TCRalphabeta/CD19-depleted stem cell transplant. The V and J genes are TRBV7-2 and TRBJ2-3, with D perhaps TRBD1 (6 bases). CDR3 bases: TGTGCCAGCAGCTTAAACAGGGCCACAGATACGCAGTATTTT. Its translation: CASSLNRATDTQYF.